The 14 T cell receptor beta chains below come from one sample, sequenced in a study of blood T cell repertoires in COVID-19. Method: immunoSEQ multiplex PCR; TCRdb's copy keeps in-frame clones and lacks some. The sample comprises roughly 24,000 clones, around nine tenths of which are singletons, and 25% to 30% rests with the top ten. Specimen: peripheral blood. These TCRs come from a man in his 70s with COVID-19, enrolled during active disease.

V is TRBV19 and J is TRBJ1-1, with D hard to call. V lost 3 bases, J lost 1 base, and 6 bases lay in between. The CDR3 runs 13 residues. Per germline, CDR1 LNHDA and CDR2 SQIVND (reference sequence). As DNA, the CDR3 is TGTGCCAGTAGTATCACAACGAACACTGAAGCTTTCTTT. The encoded protein is CASSITTNTEAFF.

The gene calls are TRBV7-9 and TRBJ2-3; 12 bases match TRBD2. The CDR3 spans 17 residues. V was clipped by 5 bases and J by 1 base; unmatched bases: 7. The germline V gene encodes CDR1 SEHNR and CDR2 FQNEAQ (reference sequence). The chain's CDR3 is CASSPRLAGAGTDTQYF. CDR3 nucleotide sequence: TGTGCCAGCAGCCCCCGACTAGCGGGAGCGGGCACAGATACGCAGTATTTT. Full variable domain (rest looked up from reference TRBV7-9 and TRBJ2-3): DTGVSQNPRHKITKRGQNVTFRCDPISEHNRLYWYRQTLGQGPEFLTYFQNEAQLEKSRLLSDRFSAERPKGSFSTLEIQRTEQGDSAMYLCASSPRLAGAGTDTQYFGPGTRLTVL.

V usage is TRBV7-2 and J usage is TRBJ2-7; 8 positions agree with TRBD1. The V gene's germline CDR1 is SGHTA and CDR2 FQGNSA. This CDR3 contains 14 residues. V was pared by 3 bases and J by 2 bases, with 3 bases of the junction left unmatched. The CDR3 nucleotides are TGTGCCAGCAGCTTCGGACAGGGCACCTACGAGCAGTACTTC. It yields the protein CASSFGQGTYEQYF.

The chain couples TRBV3-1 (or the pseudogene TRBV3-2) to TRBJ2-7, with D perhaps TRBD1 (5 bases). CDR3 length: 17 residues. CDR1 LGHDT and CDR2 YNNKEL come from the germline V gene (reference sequence). Trimming shortened V by 4 bases and J by 5 bases, and 24 bases separated the two germline ends. CDR3 bases: TGTGCCAGCAGCCTCGTAGGTGGTCTGCAGGGTGGTAACGAGCAGTACTTC. It yields the protein CASSLVGGLQGGNEQYF.

J is TRBJ2-1 and V is TRBV18; 10 nucleotides agree with TRBD1. Germline CDR1 and CDR2: KGHSH and LQKENI. J was trimmed by 7 bases and V by 3 bases; bases with no gene match: 6. This CDR3 has 15 residues. This CDR3 is CASSPGTGAGNEQFF. CDR3 sequence (DNA): TGTGCCAGCTCACCCGGGACAGGGGCCGGGAATGAGCAGTTCTTC.

The CDR3 DNA is TGTGCCAGCGGACACACAGGCCTTCGTAACTATGGCTACACCTTC. This encodes CASGHTGLRNYGYTF. The chain employs TRBV3-1 (or the pseudogene TRBV3-2) and TRBJ1-2; possible D gene TRBD1, 5 bases. From germline, CDR1 is LGHDT and CDR2 YNNKEL (reference sequence). The length of the CDR3 is 15 residues. With 8 bases removed from V and 1 base from J, the gap between germline ends came to 17 bases.

The genes are TRBV11-3 and TRBJ2-2; D unclear. The germline V and J ends were trimmed by 4 bases and 7 bases, with 7 bases remaining between them. The CDR3 length is 12 residues. From germline, CDR1 is SGHNT and CDR2 YENEEA. CDR3 in amino acids: CASSSPSGELFF. The CDR3, as DNA: TGTGCCAGCAGCTCCCCTAGCGGGGAGCTGTTTTTT.

The chain joins TRBV3-1 (or the pseudogene TRBV3-2) to TRBJ1-1; tentatively, D is TRBD1 (6 bases). The V gene lost 4 bases and the J gene lost 7 bases, with 19 bases spanning the gap. This CDR3 region has 15 residues. The germline CDR1 and CDR2 sequences are LGHDT and YNNKEL (reference sequence). The CDR3 is CASSRPGHTSGEAFF. The CDR3 DNA follows: TGTGCCAGCAGCCGACCGGGACACACTTCAGGTGAAGCTTTCTTT.

The rearrangement links TRBV13 to TRBJ2-7; 7 bases map to TRBD1. The CDR3 consists of 12 residues. The germline CDR1 and CDR2 sequences are PRHDT and FYEKMQ (reference sequence). The junction had 0 bases not matched to a gene; V was cut back by 4 bases and J by 3 bases. The CDR3 loop is CASSWDSYEQYF. The CDR3 bases are TGTGCCAGCAGCTGGGACAGCTACGAGCAGTACTTC.

This chain uses TRBV27 with TRBJ2-7; 11 positions agree with TRBD1. V was clipped by 5 bases and J by 6 bases; unmatched bases: 12. The CDR3 is made up of 16 amino acids. CDR1 is MNHEY and CDR2 is SMNVEV in the germline V gene (reference sequence). CDR3 in amino acids: CASSLDRGRSESEQYF. The CDR3 DNA sequence: TGTGCCAGCAGTCTGGACAGGGGGCGGTCGGAGAGCGAGCAGTACTTC.

The chain couples TRBV7-2 to TRBJ1-3; no clear D gene. This CDR3 has 15 amino acids. Trimming stripped 0 bases from V and 1 base from J, with 7 bases between. The germline V gene encodes CDR1 SGHTA and CDR2 FQGNSA. CDR3 protein: CASSLARGSGNTIYF. The CDR3 DNA reads as TGTGCCAGCAGCTTAGCACGAGGATCTGGAAACACCATATATTTT.

This chain links TRBV7-2 with TRBJ2-3; perhaps TRBD1 as D (5 bases). Germline V gene sequence: CDR1 SGHTA, CDR2 FQGNSA. V was cut by 2 bases and J by 6 bases, with 9 bases left in between. The CDR3 has 13 residues. CDR3 sequence reads: CASSLLRQDTQYF. In DNA, the CDR3 is TGTGCCAGCAGCTTACTAAGACAGGATACGCAGTATTTT.

This clone was found a few times. The genes are TRBV10-2 and TRBJ1-1, with D hard to call. V lost 3 bases and J lost 5, with 10 bases in between. Germline values: CDR1 WSHSY, CDR2 SAAADI. The length of the CDR3 is 13 residues. The CDR3 reads CASSDDGLTEAFF. The DNA for the CDR3 is TGCGCCAGCAGTGACGACGGACTGACTGAAGCTTTCTTT.

This clone was counted a single time. The chain has TRBV19 and TRBJ2-7; TRBD1 matches at 11 bases. The V and J ends lost 3 bases and 3 bases, in that order; junction bases with no gene match: 4. The CDR3 extends over 15 amino acids. The germline V gene has CDR1 LNHDA and CDR2 SQIVND (reference sequence). CDR3 nucleotides: TGTGCCAGTAGTATTGGACAGGGGGCCTACTACGAGCAGTACTTC. As protein: CASSIGQGAYYEQYF.